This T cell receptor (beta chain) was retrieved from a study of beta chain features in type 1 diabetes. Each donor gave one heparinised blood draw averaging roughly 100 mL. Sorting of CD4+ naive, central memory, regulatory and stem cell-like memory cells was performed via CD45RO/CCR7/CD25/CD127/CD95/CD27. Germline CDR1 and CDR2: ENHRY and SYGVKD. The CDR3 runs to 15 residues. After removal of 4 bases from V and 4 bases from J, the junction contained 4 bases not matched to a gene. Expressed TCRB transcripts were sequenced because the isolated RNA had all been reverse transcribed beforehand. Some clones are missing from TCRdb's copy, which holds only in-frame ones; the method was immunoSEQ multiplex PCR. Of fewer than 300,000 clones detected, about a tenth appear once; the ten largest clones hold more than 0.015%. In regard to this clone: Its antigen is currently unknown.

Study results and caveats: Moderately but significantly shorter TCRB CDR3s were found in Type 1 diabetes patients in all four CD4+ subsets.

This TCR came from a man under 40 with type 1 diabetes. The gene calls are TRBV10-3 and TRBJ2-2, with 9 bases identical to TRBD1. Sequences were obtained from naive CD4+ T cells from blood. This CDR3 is CAISAGTGSTGELFF. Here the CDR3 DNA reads TGTGCCATCAGTGCCGGGACAGGGTCCACCGGGGAGCTGTTTTTT.